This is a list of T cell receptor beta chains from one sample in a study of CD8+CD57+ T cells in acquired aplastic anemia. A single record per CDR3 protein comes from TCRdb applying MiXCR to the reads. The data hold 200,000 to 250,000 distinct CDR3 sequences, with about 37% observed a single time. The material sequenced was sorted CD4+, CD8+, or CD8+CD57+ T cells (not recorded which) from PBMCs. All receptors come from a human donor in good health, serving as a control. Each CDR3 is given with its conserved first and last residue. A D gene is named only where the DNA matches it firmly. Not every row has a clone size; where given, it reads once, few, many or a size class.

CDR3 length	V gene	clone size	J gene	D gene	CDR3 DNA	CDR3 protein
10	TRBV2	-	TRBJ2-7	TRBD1	TGTGCCAGCAGTGAAAGGGGGCTGTACTTC	CASSERGLYF
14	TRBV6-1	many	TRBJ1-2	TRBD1	TGTGCCAGCAGCCGCCGGGACAGTAACTATGGCTACACCTTC	CASSRRDSNYGYTF
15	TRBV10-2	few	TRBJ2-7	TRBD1	TGCGCCAGCACCACTTCCGGGACAGGGGCCTACGAGCAGCACTTC	CASTTSGTGAYEQHF
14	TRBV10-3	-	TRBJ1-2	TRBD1	TGTGCCATCAGCGCGCCCGGGACAGAGTATGGCTACACCTTC	CAISAPGTEYGYTF
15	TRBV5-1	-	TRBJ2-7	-	TGCGCCAGCAGCTCAAAGAGCGGCTTCTCCTACGAGCAGTACTTC	CASSSKSGFSYEQYF
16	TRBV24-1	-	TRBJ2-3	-	TGTGCCACCAGTGAAACTGGCAGCCAGTCTACAGATACGCGGTATTTT	CATSETGSQSTDTRYF
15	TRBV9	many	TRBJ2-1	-	TGTGCCAGCAGCGTAGTGGGACTTTCGGGCAATGAGCAGTTCTTC	CASSVVGLSGNEQFF
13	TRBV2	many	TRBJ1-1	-	TGTGCCAGCACGCGAATGGGGGAGCCGCAAGCTTTCTTT	CASTRMGEPQAFF
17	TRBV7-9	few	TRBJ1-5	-	TGTGCCAGCAGCTTTAAAACTCCCGCCCATAGCAATCAGCCCCAGCATTTT	CASSFKTPAHSNQPQHF
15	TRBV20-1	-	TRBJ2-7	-	TGCAGTGCCAGCAGCCTTAGGGGGGGATCCTACGAGCAGTACTTC	CSASSLRGGSYEQYF
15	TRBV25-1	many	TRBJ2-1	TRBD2	TGTGCCAGCAGTGATCCGGGACTAGCAGGTTTTGATCTGTTCTTC	CASSDPGLAGFDLFF
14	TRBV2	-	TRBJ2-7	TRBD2	TGTGCCAGCACTTTGCGGGAGATCACCTACGAGCAGTACTTC	CASTLREITYEQYF
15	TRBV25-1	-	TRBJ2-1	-	TGTGCCAGCTCTCAGGGACTCCCGCGCTACAATGAGCAGTTCTTC	CASSQGLPRYNEQFF
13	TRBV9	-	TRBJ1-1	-	TGCGCCAGCAGCTCGATGATGAGCACTGAAGCTTTCTTT	CASSSMMSTEAFF
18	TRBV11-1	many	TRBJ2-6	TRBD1	TGTGCCAGCAGCCCGAGGACAGGGTGGGCTTCTGGGGCCAACGTCCTGACTTTC	CASSPRTGWASGANVLTF
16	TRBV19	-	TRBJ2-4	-	TGTGCCAGTACCCCGGAGGCCAGACTAGCCAAAAACATTCAGTACTTC	CASTPEARLAKNIQYF
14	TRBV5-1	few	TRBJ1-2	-	TGCGCCAGCAGCTTGGCTTTAGGGGAGGATGGCTACACCTTC	CASSLALGEDGYTF